The 14 T cell receptor beta chains listed next were all sequenced from one sample in a study of cytotoxic CD8 clonotypes in ibrutinib-treated CLL. The repertoire was sequenced with immunoSEQ multiplex PCR; TCRdb's copy has only in-frame clones and lacks some. The sample holds around 150,000 clones, over 75% seen once. Sequences were derived from PBMCs, sampled at disease progression, from a patient treated with ibrutinib. The receptors here all came from a human donor with chronic lymphocytic leukemia.

CDR3 nucleotides: TGTGCCAGCAGCTTAGCCCTAGCGGGAGGGCCTCCCTACGAGCAGTACTTC. As protein: CASSLALAGGPPYEQYF. The rearrangement joins TRBV11-2 to TRBJ2-7; 12 nucleotides agree with TRBD2. This CDR3 comprises 17 residues. The ends lost 1 base at V and 2 bases at J; junction bases unmatched: 6. The V gene's germline CDR1 is SGHAT and CDR2 FQNNGV.

V is TRBV19 and J is TRBJ1-3, with D perhaps matching TRBD1 (6 bases). Germline lookup yields CDR1 LNHDA and CDR2 SQIVND (reference sequence). V was cut by 6 bases and J by 0 bases, with 12 bases left in between. The CDR3 spans 15 residues. CDR3 DNA: TGTGCCAGTAGGCAAACAGGGACCTCTGGAAACACCATATATTTT. Its protein product is CASRQTGTSGNTIYF.

To note about this clone: Different DNA sequences within this sample yield the same CDR3. The chain joins TRBV28 to TRBJ1-1; no definite D call. Germline CDR1 is MDHEN and CDR2 is SYDVKM. The germline V and J ends were trimmed by 7 bases and 2 bases, with 5 bases remaining between them. The CDR3 is 11 amino acids. CDR3: CASTVNTEAFF. The CDR3 DNA follows: TGTGCCAGCACCGTAAACACTGAAGCTTTCTTT. Full variable domain (missing parts from reference TRBV28 and TRBJ1-1): DVKVTQSSRYLVKRTGEKVFLECVQDMDHENMFWYRQDPGLGLRLIYFSYDVKMKEKGDIPEGYSVSREKKERFSLILESASTNQTSMYLCASTVNTEAFFGQGTRLTVV.

The gene calls are TRBV27 and TRBJ2-7; D not resolved. The CDR3 has 13 amino acids. CDR1 is MNHEY and CDR2 is SMNVEV in the germline V gene (reference sequence). Trimming pared 2 bases from V and 1 base from J, leaving 6 bases between. The CDR3 nucleotides read TGTGCCAGCAGTTTAGGGCAGTCCTACGAGCAGTACTTC. Translating gives CASSLGQSYEQYF.

J is TRBJ1-1 and V is TRBV7-8; 7 bases line up with TRBD1. The CDR3 length is 17 residues. V lost 3 bases and J lost 4; bases outside the gene matches: 14. Germline V gene lookup returns CDR1 SGHVS and CDR2 FQNEAQ. Here the CDR3 reads CASSFTRRNNRGTEAFF. The CDR3 nucleotides are TGTGCCAGCAGCTTTACCCGCAGAAACAACAGGGGCACTGAAGCTTTCTTT.

This clone was found a few times. The CDR3 spells CSVDEGIYGYTF. DNA of the CDR3: TGCAGCGTTGATGAGGGGATCTATGGCTACACCTTC. The chain is built from TRBV29-1 and TRBJ1-2; possible D gene TRBD1, 5 bases. The germline CDR1 and CDR2 sequences are SQVTM and ANQGSEA. Trimming took off 3 bases at V and 4 bases at J, with 9 bases between the two ends. This CDR3 region has 12 residues.

The table lists this clone with a few counts. V is TRBV28 and J is TRBJ1-5; D might be TRBD1 (5 bases). The CDR3 has 20 amino acids. CDR1 and CDR2 (germline): MDHEN, SYDVKM. Trimming removed 6 bases at V and 0 bases at J, with 27 bases between. The CDR3 DNA reads TGTGCCAGCAGGCTTCGACTTGGGACCCGAGACTACTATAGCAATCAGCCCCAGCATTTT. Its protein product is CASRLRLGTRDYYSNQPQHF.

The V call is TRBV25-1, the J call TRBJ2-3; D unresolved. This CDR3 spans 12 amino acids. Looked up from germline, CDR1 is MGHDK and CDR2 is SYGVNS. With 0 bases removed from V and 11 bases from J, the gap between germline ends came to 9 bases. As DNA, the CDR3 is TGTGCCAGCAGTGAATATAGGGAAAAGCAGTATTTT. Translating gives CASSEYREKQYF. The full variable domain, in which reference TRBV25-1 and TRBJ2-3 provide the parts outside the CDR3, is EADIYQTPRYLVIGTGKKITLECSQTMGHDKMYWYQQDPGMELHLIHYSYGVNSTEKGDLSSESTVSRIRTEHFPLTLESARPSHTSQYLCASSEYREKQYFGPGTRLTVL.

V usage is TRBV11-2 and J usage is TRBJ2-1, with 7 bases that match TRBD2. CDR3 length: 16 amino acids. Trimming cost V 1 base and J 8 bases; bases outside gene matches: 11. Germline V gene data show CDR1 as SGHAT and CDR2 as FQNNGV. The CDR3 is CASSLVFAGDIHEQFF. The CDR3 DNA reads TGTGCCAGCAGCTTAGTCTTCGCGGGAGATATCCATGAGCAGTTCTTC. The full variable domain, in which reference TRBV11-2 and TRBJ2-1 provide the parts outside the CDR3, is EAGVAQSPRYKIIEKRQSVAFWCNPISGHATLYWYQQILGQGPKLLIQFQNNGVVDDSQLPKDRFSAERLKGVDSTLKIQPAKLEDSAVYLCASSLVFAGDIHEQFFGPGTRLTVL.

The J gene is TRBJ1-2, the V gene TRBV19; 7 positions match TRBD1. In germline, CDR1 is LNHDA, CDR2 SQIVND (reference sequence). V was clipped by 6 bases and J by 2 bases; unmatched bases: 18. This CDR3 region has 18 residues. CDR3 nucleotides: TGTGCCAGTAGAGCAAAGTTCCGATGGCAGGGGGTGAACTATGGCTACACCTTC. Translation: CASRAKFRWQGVNYGYTF.

The V and J genes are TRBV2 and TRBJ2-7; the D is unclear. Trimming took 6 bases from V and 0 from J, leaving 6 bases between them. In germline, CDR1 is SNHLY, CDR2 FYNNEI. The CDR3 covers 12 residues. CDR3 coding DNA: TGTGCCAGCAGGGGCGACTCCTACGAGCAGTACTTC. It codes for CASRGDSYEQYF.

Only one count was recorded for this clone. The CDR3 sequence is CASSLGLRGETQYF. CDR3 in DNA: TGTGCCAGCAGCTTGGGGTTGCGGGGGGAGACCCAGTACTTC. J is TRBJ2-5 and V is TRBV5-6; the match to TRBD2 covers 7 bases. The V gene end was trimmed by 0 bases and the J gene end by 5 bases; junction bases not matched to a gene: 4. CDR1 is SGHDT and CDR2 is YYEEEE in the germline V gene. The length of the CDR3 is 14 residues. Combining the CDR3 with reference TRBV5-6 and TRBJ2-5 gives the whole variable domain DAGVTQSPTHLIKTRGQQVTLRCSPKSGHDTVSWYQQALGQGPQFIFQYYEEEERQRGNFPDRFSGHQFPNYSSELNVNALLLGDSALYLCASSLGLRGETQYFGPGTRLLVL.

The chain couples TRBV19 to TRBJ2-1; D is tentatively TRBD1 or TRBD2 (5 bases each). Germline V gene sequence: CDR1 LNHDA, CDR2 SQIVND (reference sequence). V was trimmed by 10 bases and J by 8 bases, leaving 21 bases between them. The CDR3 spans 14 residues. CDR3 residues: CATVLRDVEDEQFF. CDR3 DNA sequence: TGTGCCACCGTTCTCCGGGACGTCGAAGATGAGCAGTTCTTC. Based on the CDR3 plus reference TRBV19 and TRBJ2-1, the full variable domain is DGGITQSPKYLFRKEGQNVTLSCEQNLNHDAMYWYRQDPGQGLRLIYYSQIVNDFQKGDIAEGYSVSREKKESFPLTVTSAQKNPTAFYLCATVLRDVEDEQFFGPGTRLTVL.

V and J are TRBV5-6 and TRBJ1-2; D is ambiguous. The CDR3 length is 17 residues. The V gene's germline CDR1 is SGHDT and CDR2 YYEEEE. The germline V and J ends were trimmed by 2 bases and 8 bases, with 25 bases remaining between them. CDR3 sequence (DNA): TGTGCCAGCAGCTTCCTAGAAAACACACGGTCGGGGTTCGGCTACACCTTC. Translation: CASSFLENTRSGFGYTF.